The 22 T cell receptor beta chains reported below all come from one sample, sequenced in a study of OX40 agonist ivuxolimab in advanced cancers. Clones were read by immunoSEQ multiplex PCR, and TCRdb kept only the in-frame ones, dropping some. The data contain 60,000 to 70,000 clones, approximately 90% of them singletons. The sequenced sample was CD4+ or CD8+ T cells sorted from blood, obtained in a trial of the OX40 agonist ivuxolimab. Receptors originate from an adult with an advanced solid tumor such as melanoma, head and neck, liver or kidney cancer.

This chain joins TRBV28 and TRBJ2-7; maybe TRBD2 (6 bases). The CDR3 extends over 14 amino acids. From germline, CDR1 is MDHEN and CDR2 SYDVKM. The V gene lost 4 bases and the J gene lost 4 bases, with 14 bases spanning the gap. This CDR3 is CASSSEAGFYEQYF. CDR3 nucleotides: TGTGCCAGCAGTTCCGAAGCGGGCTTTTACGAGCAGTACTTC.

The chain combines TRBV5-1 with TRBJ2-7; unclear D gene. The V end was cut by 5 bases, the J end by 1 base, with 10 bases between. CDR1 is SGHRS, CDR2 YFSETQ, per germline. CDR3 size: 13 residues. The CDR3 region is CASRPSVSYEQYF. The CDR3 DNA follows: TGCGCCAGCAGACCCAGCGTTTCCTACGAGCAGTACTTC.

The gene calls are TRBV9 and TRBJ1-1; no firm D call. V was shortened by 4 bases and J by 5 bases, with 27 bases between the two germline ends. The CDR3 runs 18 residues. CDR1 and CDR2 from the germline V gene are SGDLS and YYNGEE. This chain's CDR3 is CASSPQKAAGPIGTEAFF. In DNA, the CDR3 is TGTGCCAGCAGCCCCCAAAAGGCGGCAGGTCCGATAGGGACTGAAGCTTTCTTT.

The chain joins TRBV6-5 to TRBJ2-7; 9 nucleotides line up with TRBD1. The germline V gene encodes CDR1 MNHEY and CDR2 SVGAGI. The ends lost 1 base at V and 0 bases at J; junction bases unmatched: 1. The CDR3 is made up of 15 amino acids. The DNA of the CDR3 is TGTGCCAGCAGTTACTTACAGGGGGCCTCCTACGAGCAGTACTTC. This gives the protein CASSYLQGASYEQYF.

The rearrangement uses TRBV9 and TRBJ2-2; D remains unclear. Trimming took 0 bases from V and 6 from J, leaving 3 bases between them. The length of the CDR3 is 12 residues. Germline V lookup: CDR1 SGDLS, CDR2 YYNGEE. Here the CDR3 reads CASSVVAGELFF. The CDR3 bases are TGTGCCAGCAGCGTAGTAGCCGGGGAGCTGTTTTTT.

The gene calls are TRBV2 and TRBJ2-1; D is possibly TRBD2 (5 bases). This CDR3 spans 12 amino acids. Germline V gives CDR1 SNHLY, CDR2 FYNNEI. V dropped 8 bases and J dropped 8 bases, with 13 bases sitting between them. CDR3 nucleotide sequence: TGTGCCAGCTTATCCCCGGGGTATGAGCAGTTCTTC. Translation: CASLSPGYEQFF. Full variable domain (missing parts from reference TRBV2 and TRBJ2-1): EPEVTQTPSHQVTQMGQEVILRCVPISNHLYFYWYRQILGQKVEFLVSFYNNEISEKSEIFDDQFSVERPDGSNFTLKIRSTKLEDSAMYFCASLSPGYEQFFGPGTRLTVL.

The V call is TRBV29-1, the J call TRBJ1-2; 9 bases line up with TRBD1. V shed 3 bases, J shed 6 bases, and the junction held 5 bases outside the gene matches. CDR1 and CDR2 (germline): SQVTM, ANQGSEA. The CDR3 consists of 13 residues. Here the CDR3 reads CSVDPTGGHGYTF. CDR3 DNA sequence: TGCAGCGTTGACCCGACAGGGGGTCATGGCTACACCTTC.

Comments on this clone: One end of the junction varies from germline; a read error may be responsible. The chain uses TRBV10-2 and TRBJ2-2; D tentatively reads TRBD1 or TRBD2 (6 bases each). The CDR3 extends over 18 amino acids. Germline V gene data show CDR1 as WSHSY and CDR2 as SAAADI. The CDR3 loop reads CASSEWPGARQNPGELFF. CDR3 DNA: TGCGCCAGCAGTGAGTGGCCGGGGGCGCGTCAGAACCCCGGGGAGCTGTTTTTT.

V gene TRBV7-8 combines with J gene TRBJ2-5; the match to TRBD2 covers 7 bases. This CDR3 is 16 amino acids long. The V gene's germline CDR1 is SGHVS and CDR2 FQNEAQ. The J segment lost 2 bases and the V segment lost 5 bases, leaving 11 bases of the junction unmatched. The CDR3 DNA is TGTGCCAGCAGCCAAGAAAAGGGAGGGTTTCAAGAGACCCAGTACTTC. It codes for CASSQEKGGFQETQYF.

The CDR3 is CASSPGRNYGYTF. In nucleotides, the CDR3 is TGCGCCAGCAGCCCGGGACGGAACTATGGCTACACCTTC. The J gene is TRBJ1-2, the V gene TRBV4-1, with D perhaps matching TRBD1 (5 bases). The V end was cut by 4 bases, the J end by 2 bases, with 8 bases between. Per germline, CDR1 MGHRA and CDR2 YSYEKL. This CDR3 has 13 residues.

This clone was found once. Other DNA sequences within the sample encode an identical CDR3. This chain links TRBV7-9 with TRBJ2-5; the match to TRBD1 covers 8 bases. This CDR3 is 15 amino acids long. CDR1 and CDR2 (germline): SEHNR, FQNEAQ (reference sequence). Germline trimming cut 2 bases from V and 2 bases from J; bases unmatched to any gene: 4. CDR3 in amino acids: CASSLRQGIQETQYF. In DNA, the CDR3 is TGTGCCAGCAGCTTACGACAGGGGATACAAGAGACCCAGTACTTC.

The chain recombines TRBV28 with TRBJ2-3, with TRBD1 identical over 7 bases. From germline, CDR1 is MDHEN and CDR2 SYDVKM. The CDR3 extends over 15 amino acids. Trimming removed 5 bases from V and 2 bases from J; junction bases left unmatched: 7. CDR3 sequence: CASSKRDSYTDTQYF. CDR3 nucleotides: TGTGCCAGCAGTAAAAGGGACAGCTACACAGATACGCAGTATTTT. Full variable domain (rest looked up from reference TRBV28 and TRBJ2-3): DVKVTQSSRYLVKRTGEKVFLECVQDMDHENMFWYRQDPGLGLRLIYFSYDVKMKEKGDIPEGYSVSREKKERFSLILESASTNQTSMYLCASSKRDSYTDTQYFGPGTRLTVL.

The genes are TRBV5-1 and TRBJ2-7, with 8 bases identical to TRBD2. Losses at the gene ends were 0 bases for V and 4 bases for J; bases not matched to a gene: 6. This CDR3 has 15 residues. CDR1 is SGHRS and CDR2 is YFSETQ in the germline V gene. CDR3 bases: TGCGCCAGCAGCTTGGGACGGGAGGGCTTGTACGAGCAGTACTTC. It encodes CASSLGREGLYEQYF. The full variable domain, in which reference TRBV5-1 and TRBJ2-7 provide the parts outside the CDR3, is KAGVTQTPRYLIKTRGQQVTLSCSPISGHRSVSWYQQTPGQGLQFLFEYFSETQRNKGNFPGRFSGRQFSNSRSEMNVSTLELGDSALYLCASSLGREGLYEQYFGPGTRLTVT.

The CDR3 DNA is TGTGCCAGCAGCTTGGCCTCTCGGGCTGAAGCTTTCTTT. Translated: CASSLASRAEAFF. This rearrangement joins TRBV11-2 to TRBJ1-1, with D hard to call. The CDR3 has 13 residues. The V gene's germline CDR1 is SGHAT and CDR2 FQNNGV. The V end lost 3 bases, the J end lost 6 bases, and 11 bases lay between the germline ends. The whole variable domain, filled in from reference TRBV11-2 and TRBJ1-1, reads EAGVAQSPRYKIIEKRQSVAFWCNPISGHATLYWYQQILGQGPKLLIQFQNNGVVDDSQLPKDRFSAERLKGVDSTLKIQPAKLEDSAVYLCASSLASRAEAFFGQGTRLTVV.

J is TRBJ2-5 and V is TRBV29-1; weak D call: TRBD1 (5 bases). Germline V gives CDR1 SQVTM, CDR2 ANQGSEA. The V end was cut by 4 bases, the J end by 1 base, with 16 bases between. The CDR3 is 15 amino acids. The CDR3 loop reads CSVVPPTDFQETQYF. CDR3 DNA: TGCAGCGTTGTCCCTCCGACAGATTTCCAAGAGACCCAGTACTTC.

The J gene is TRBJ2-7, the V gene TRBV7-6; D is perhaps TRBD2 (6 bases). The germline V gene encodes CDR1 SGHVS and CDR2 FNYEAQ. Trimming removed 5 bases from V and 5 bases from J, with 28 bases in between. The CDR3 is 18 amino acids. The CDR3 here is CASSQVGEEAHGGHEQYF. CDR3 bases: TGTGCCAGCAGCCAGGTGGGGGAAGAGGCCCACGGAGGGCACGAGCAGTACTTC.

About this clone: Compared with germline, one end of the junction differs, possibly owing to a read error. The chain links TRBV4-1 to TRBJ2-5; D unresolved. Per the germline V gene, CDR1 is MGHRA and CDR2 is YSYEKL. The CDR3 has 11 residues. The CDR3 loop reads CASSQDGTQYF. The CDR3 coding sequence is TGTGCCAGCAGCCAAGATGGGACCCAGTACTTC.

The chain recombines TRBV28 with TRBJ1-5; D gene ambiguous. V was pared by 5 bases and J by 1 base, with 9 bases between. In germline, CDR1 is MDHEN, CDR2 SYDVKM. This CDR3 region has 14 residues. CDR3 sequence (DNA): TGTGCCAGCAGTCAGACGGACAGCAATCAGCCCCAGCATTTT. It codes for CASSQTDSNQPQHF. Filled out from reference TRBV28 and TRBJ1-5, the complete variable domain reads DVKVTQSSRYLVKRTGEKVFLECVQDMDHENMFWYRQDPGLGLRLIYFSYDVKMKEKGDIPEGYSVSREKKERFSLILESASTNQTSMYLCASSQTDSNQPQHFGDGTRLSIL.

The chain combines TRBV7-3 with TRBJ1-5, with 10 bases identical to TRBD1. Germline V lookup: CDR1 SGHTA, CDR2 FQGTGA. Trimming cost V 5 bases and J 1 base; bases outside gene matches: 2. The CDR3 is 15 residues long. The CDR3 DNA is TGTGCCAGCAGCCGGGACAGGGGAAGCAATCAGCCCCAGCATTTT. Its protein product is CASSRDRGSNQPQHF.

By sample share, this clone is medium-sized. Other DNA variants within this sample encode the same CDR3. V is TRBV27 and J is TRBJ2-1; 7 bases are shared with TRBD2. The CDR3 length is 14 residues. Germline lookup yields CDR1 MNHEY and CDR2 SMNVEV (reference sequence). V lost 2 bases and J lost 5; bases outside the gene matches: 3. The CDR3 nucleotides are TGTGCCAGCAGTTTAGGCCTAGCGGACAATGAGCAGTTCTTC. Its protein product is CASSLGLADNEQFF.

The chain has TRBV10-3 and TRBJ2-1; 14 bases line up with TRBD2. V lost 6 bases and J lost 7; bases outside the gene matches: 8. From germline, CDR1 is ENHRY and CDR2 SYGVKD. The CDR3 has 16 amino acids. CDR3 sequence: CAIREGTSGSLNEQFF. The DNA of the CDR3 is TGTGCCATCAGGGAGGGGACTAGCGGGAGTTTAAATGAGCAGTTCTTC.

In this sample, this clone turned up a few times. V is TRBV6-5 and J is TRBJ2-7; a possible D gene is TRBD2 (5 bases). The CDR3 runs to 11 residues. Germline V gene lookup returns CDR1 MNHEY and CDR2 SVGAGI. Between the trimmed V and J ends, which lost 10 bases and 3 bases, there was a span of 10 bases. CDR3 sequence: CATTRGYEQYF. The CDR3 bases are TGTGCCACCACACGGGGCTACGAGCAGTACTTC.